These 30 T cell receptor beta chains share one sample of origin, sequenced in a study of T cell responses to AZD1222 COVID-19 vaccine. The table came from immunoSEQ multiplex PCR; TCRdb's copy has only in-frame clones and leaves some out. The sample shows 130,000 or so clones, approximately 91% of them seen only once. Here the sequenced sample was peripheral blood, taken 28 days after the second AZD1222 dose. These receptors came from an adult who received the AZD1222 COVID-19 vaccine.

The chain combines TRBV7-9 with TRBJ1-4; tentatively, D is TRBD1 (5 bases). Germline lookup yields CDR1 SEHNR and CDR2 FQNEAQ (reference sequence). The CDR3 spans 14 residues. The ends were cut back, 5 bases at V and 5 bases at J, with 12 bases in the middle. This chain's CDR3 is CASSPYQGNEKLFF. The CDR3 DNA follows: TGTGCCAGCAGCCCTTATCAGGGAAATGAAAAACTGTTTTTT.

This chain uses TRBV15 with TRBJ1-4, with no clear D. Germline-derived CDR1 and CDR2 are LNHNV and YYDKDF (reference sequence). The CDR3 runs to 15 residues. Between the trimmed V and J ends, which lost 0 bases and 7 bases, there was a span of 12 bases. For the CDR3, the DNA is TGTGCCACCAGCAGAGATCTGGTTCGGACTGAAAAACTGTTTTTT. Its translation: CATSRDLVRTEKLFF. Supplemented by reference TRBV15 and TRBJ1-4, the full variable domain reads DAMVIQNPRYQVTQFGKPVTLSCSQTLNHNVMYWYQQKSSQAPKLLFHYYDKDFNNEADTPDNFQSRRPNTSFCFLDIRSPGLGDTAMYLCATSRDLVRTEKLFFGSGTQLSVL.

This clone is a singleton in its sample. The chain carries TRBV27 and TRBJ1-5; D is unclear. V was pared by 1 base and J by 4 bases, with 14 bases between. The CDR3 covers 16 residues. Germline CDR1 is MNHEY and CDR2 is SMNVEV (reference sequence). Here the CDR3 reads CASSLLFPGTNQPQHF. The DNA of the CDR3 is TGTGCCAGCAGTTTATTGTTCCCAGGTACTAATCAGCCCCAGCATTTT.

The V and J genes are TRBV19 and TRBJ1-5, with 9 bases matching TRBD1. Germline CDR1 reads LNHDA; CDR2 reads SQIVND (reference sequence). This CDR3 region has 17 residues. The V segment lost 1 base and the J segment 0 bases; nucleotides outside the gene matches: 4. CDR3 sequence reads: CASSIVGQGFSNQPQHF. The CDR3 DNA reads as TGTGCCAGTAGTATAGTGGGACAGGGATTTAGCAATCAGCCCCAGCATTTT.

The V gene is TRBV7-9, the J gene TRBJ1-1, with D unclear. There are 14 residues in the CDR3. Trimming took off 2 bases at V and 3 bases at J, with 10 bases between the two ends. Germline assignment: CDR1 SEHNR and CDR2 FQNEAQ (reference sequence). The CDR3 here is CASSLNGGHTEAFF. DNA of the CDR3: TGTGCCAGCAGCTTAAACGGCGGGCACACTGAAGCTTTCTTT.

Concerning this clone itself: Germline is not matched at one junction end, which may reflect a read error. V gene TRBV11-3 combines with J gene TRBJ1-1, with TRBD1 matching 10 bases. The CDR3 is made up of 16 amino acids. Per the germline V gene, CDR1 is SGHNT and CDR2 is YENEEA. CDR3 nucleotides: TGTGCCAGCAGGTTAGGGACAGGGGCCGTGAACACTGAAGCTTTCTTT. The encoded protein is CASRLGTGAVNTEAFF. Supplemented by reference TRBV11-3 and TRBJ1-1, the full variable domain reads EAGVVQSPRYKIIEKKQPVAFWCNPISGHNTLYWYLQNLGQGPELLIRYENEEAVDDSQLPKDRFSAERLKGVDSTLKIQPAELGDSAVYLCASRLGTGAVNTEAFFGQGTRLTVV.

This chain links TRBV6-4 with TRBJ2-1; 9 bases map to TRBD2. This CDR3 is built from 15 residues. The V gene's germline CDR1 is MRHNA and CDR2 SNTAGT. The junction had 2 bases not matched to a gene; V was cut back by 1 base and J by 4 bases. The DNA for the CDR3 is TGTGCCAGCAGTGACTGGAGCGGGAGGTACAATGAGCAGTTCTTC. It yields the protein CASSDWSGRYNEQFF.

This CDR3 is CASSLPGPKNTEAFF. The CDR3 coding sequence is TGTGCCAGCAGCTTGCCGGGGCCGAAGAACACTGAAGCTTTCTTT. V gene TRBV5-4 combines with J gene TRBJ1-1, with D possibly matching TRBD1 (5 bases). Germline assignment: CDR1 SGHNT and CDR2 YYREEE (reference sequence). Trimming took off 1 base at V and 1 base at J, with 11 bases between the two ends. This CDR3 contains 15 residues.

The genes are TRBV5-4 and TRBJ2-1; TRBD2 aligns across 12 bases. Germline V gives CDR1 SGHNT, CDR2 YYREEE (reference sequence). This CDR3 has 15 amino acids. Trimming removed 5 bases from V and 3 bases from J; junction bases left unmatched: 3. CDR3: CASSQLAGGYNEQFF. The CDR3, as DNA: TGTGCCAGCAGTCAACTAGCGGGAGGCTACAATGAGCAGTTCTTC.

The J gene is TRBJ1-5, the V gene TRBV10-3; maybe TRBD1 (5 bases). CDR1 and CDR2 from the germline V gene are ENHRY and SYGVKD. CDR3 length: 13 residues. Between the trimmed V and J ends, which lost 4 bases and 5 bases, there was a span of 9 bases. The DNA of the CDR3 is TGTGCCATCAGTGCGGGGGGGGATCAGCCCCAGCATTTT. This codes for CAISAGGDQPQHF.

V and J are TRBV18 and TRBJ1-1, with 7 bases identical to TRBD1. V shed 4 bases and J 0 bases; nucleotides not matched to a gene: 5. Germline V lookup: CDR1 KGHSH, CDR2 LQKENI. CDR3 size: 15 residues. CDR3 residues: CASSQLTGMNTEAFF. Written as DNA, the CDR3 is TGTGCCAGCTCACAACTGACAGGGATGAACACTGAAGCTTTCTTT.

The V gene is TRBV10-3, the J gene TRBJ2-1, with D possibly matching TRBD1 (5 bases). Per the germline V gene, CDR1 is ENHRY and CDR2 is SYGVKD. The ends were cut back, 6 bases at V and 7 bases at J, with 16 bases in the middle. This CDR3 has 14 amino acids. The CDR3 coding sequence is TGTGCCATCAGCAGACAGCCCGAAGGTAATGAGCAGTTCTTC. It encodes CAISRQPEGNEQFF.

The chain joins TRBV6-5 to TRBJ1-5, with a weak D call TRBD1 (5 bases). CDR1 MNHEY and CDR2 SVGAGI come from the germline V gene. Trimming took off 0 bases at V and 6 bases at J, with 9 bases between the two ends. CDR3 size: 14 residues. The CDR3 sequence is CASSYSRGGQPQHF. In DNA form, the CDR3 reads TGTGCCAGCAGTTACTCCCGGGGGGGTCAGCCCCAGCATTTT.

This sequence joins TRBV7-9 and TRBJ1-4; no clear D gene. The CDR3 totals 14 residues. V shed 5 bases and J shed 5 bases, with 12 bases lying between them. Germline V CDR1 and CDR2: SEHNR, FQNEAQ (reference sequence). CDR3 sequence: CASSGGGINEKLFF. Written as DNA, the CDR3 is TGTGCCAGCAGCGGAGGCGGAATAAATGAAAAACTGTTTTTT.

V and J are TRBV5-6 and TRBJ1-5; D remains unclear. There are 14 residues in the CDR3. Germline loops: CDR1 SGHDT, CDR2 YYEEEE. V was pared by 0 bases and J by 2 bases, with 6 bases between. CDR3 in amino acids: CASSLASGNQPQHF. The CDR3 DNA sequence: TGTGCCAGCAGCTTGGCGAGTGGCAATCAGCCCCAGCATTTT.

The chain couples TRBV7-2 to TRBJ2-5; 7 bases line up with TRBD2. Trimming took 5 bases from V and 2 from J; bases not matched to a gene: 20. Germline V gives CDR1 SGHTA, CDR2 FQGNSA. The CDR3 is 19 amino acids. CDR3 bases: TGTGCCAGCAGCCGTAGACCGGTCGCGGGGCTAGCGGAACAAGAGACCCAGTACTTC. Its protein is CASSRRPVAGLAEQETQYF.

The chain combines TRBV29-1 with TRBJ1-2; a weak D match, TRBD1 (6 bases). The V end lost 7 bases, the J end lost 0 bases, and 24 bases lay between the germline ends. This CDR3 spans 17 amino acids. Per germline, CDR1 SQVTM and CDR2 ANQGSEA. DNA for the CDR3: TGCAGCGGGAACAGGACAGCTTCAGAACCTGCTAACTATGGCTACACCTTC. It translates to CSGNRTASEPANYGYTF.

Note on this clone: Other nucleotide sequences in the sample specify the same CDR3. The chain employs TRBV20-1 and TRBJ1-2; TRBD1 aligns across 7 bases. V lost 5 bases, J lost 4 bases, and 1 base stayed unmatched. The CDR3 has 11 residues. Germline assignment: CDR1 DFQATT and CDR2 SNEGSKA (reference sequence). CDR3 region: CSAGDSYGYTF. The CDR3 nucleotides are TGCAGTGCTGGGGACAGCTATGGCTACACCTTC.

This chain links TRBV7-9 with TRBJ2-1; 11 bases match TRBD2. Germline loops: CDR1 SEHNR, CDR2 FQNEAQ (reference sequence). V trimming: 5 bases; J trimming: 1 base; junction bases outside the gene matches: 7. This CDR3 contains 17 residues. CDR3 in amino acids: CASSRTSGPSSYNEQFF. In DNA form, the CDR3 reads TGTGCCAGCAGCAGGACTAGCGGGCCGTCTTCCTACAATGAGCAGTTCTTC.

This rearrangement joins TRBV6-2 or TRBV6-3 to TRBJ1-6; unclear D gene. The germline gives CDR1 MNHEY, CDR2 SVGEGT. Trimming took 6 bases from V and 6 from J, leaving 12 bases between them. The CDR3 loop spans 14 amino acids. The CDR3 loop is CASSKPQPNSPLHF. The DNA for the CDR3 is TGTGCCAGCAGCAAGCCTCAACCTAATTCACCCCTCCACTTT.

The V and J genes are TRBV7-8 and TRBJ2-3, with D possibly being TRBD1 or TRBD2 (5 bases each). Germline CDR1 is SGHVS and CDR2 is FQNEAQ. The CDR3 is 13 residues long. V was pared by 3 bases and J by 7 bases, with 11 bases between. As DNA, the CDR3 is TGTGCCAGCAGCTTCAATGGGGGTTATACGCAGTATTTT. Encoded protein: CASSFNGGYTQYF.

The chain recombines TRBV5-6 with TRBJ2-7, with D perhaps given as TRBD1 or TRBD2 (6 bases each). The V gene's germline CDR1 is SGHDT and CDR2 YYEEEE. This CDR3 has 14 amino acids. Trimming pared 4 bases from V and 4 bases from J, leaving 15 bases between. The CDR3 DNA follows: TGTGCCAGCAGCCCTAGGGGGGATGAGTACGAGCAGTACTTC. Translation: CASSPRGDEYEQYF.

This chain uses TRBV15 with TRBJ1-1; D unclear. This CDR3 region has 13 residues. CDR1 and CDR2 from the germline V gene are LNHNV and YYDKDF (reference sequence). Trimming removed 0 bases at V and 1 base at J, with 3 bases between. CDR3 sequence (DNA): TGTGCCACCAGCAGAGAGGGGAACACTGAAGCTTTCTTT. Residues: CATSREGNTEAFF.

The CDR3 DNA is TGTGCCAGCAGCCCACGGACAGGGGAGGAAGCTTTCTTT. Protein product: CASSPRTGEEAFF. V gene TRBV3-1 (or the pseudogene TRBV3-2) combines with J gene TRBJ1-1; 9 bases map to TRBD1. CDR1 LGHDT and CDR2 YNNKEL come from the germline V gene (reference sequence). The ends lost 4 bases at V and 8 bases at J; junction bases unmatched: 5. This CDR3 is 13 amino acids long.

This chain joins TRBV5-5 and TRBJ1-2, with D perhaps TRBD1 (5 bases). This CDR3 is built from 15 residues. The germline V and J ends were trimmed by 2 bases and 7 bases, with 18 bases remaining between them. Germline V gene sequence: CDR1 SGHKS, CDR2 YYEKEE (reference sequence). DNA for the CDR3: TGTGCCAGCAGCTTAAAGGGGCAGGACCTTAGTGGCTACACCTTC. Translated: CASSLKGQDLSGYTF.

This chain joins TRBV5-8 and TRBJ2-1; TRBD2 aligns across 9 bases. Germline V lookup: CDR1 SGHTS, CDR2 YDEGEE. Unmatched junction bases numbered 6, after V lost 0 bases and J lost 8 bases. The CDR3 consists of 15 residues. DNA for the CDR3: TGTGCCAGCAGCTTGGAGGTAGCGGGGGTCGATGAGCAGTTCTTC. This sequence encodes CASSLEVAGVDEQFF.

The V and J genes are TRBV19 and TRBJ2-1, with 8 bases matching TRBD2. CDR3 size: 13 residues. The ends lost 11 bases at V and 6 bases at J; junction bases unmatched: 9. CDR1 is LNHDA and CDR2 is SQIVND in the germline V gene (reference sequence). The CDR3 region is CAAGGPAGNEQFF. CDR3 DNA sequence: TGTGCCGCGGGGGGACCCGCCGGCAATGAGCAGTTCTTC.

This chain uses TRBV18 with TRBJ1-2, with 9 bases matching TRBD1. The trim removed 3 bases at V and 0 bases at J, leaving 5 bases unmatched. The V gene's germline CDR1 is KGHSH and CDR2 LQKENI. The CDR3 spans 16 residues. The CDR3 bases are TGTGCCAGCTCACCCCCCGGGACAGGGACTAACTATGGCTACACCTTC. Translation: CASSPPGTGTNYGYTF.

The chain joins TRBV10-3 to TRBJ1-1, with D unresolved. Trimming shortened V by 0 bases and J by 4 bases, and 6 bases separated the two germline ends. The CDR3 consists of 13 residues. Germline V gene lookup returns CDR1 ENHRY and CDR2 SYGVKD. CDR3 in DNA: TGTGCCATCAGTGAGTCGCACCCCACTGAAGCTTTCTTT. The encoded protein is CAISESHPTEAFF.

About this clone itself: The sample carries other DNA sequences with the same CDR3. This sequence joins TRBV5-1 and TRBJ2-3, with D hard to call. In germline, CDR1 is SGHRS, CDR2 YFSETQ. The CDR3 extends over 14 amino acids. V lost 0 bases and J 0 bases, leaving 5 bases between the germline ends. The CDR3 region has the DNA TGCGCCAGCAGCTTGGTGGGGAGCACAGATACGCAGTATTTT. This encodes CASSLVGSTDTQYF.